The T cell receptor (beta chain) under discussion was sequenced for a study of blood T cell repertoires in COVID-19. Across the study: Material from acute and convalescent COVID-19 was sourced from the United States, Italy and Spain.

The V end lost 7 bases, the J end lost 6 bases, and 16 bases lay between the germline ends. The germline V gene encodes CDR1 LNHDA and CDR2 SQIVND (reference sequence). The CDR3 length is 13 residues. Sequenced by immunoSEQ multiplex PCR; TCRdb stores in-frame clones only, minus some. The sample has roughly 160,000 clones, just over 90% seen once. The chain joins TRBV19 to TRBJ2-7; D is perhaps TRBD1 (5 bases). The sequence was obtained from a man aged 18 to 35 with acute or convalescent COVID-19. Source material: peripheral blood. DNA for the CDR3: TGTGCCAGTATGCCGGGCAGTAGGGGCGAGCAGTACTTC. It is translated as CASMPGSRGEQYF. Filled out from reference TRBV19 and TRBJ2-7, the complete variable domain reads DGGITQSPKYLFRKEGQNVTLSCEQNLNHDAMYWYRQDPGQGLRLIYYSQIVNDFQKGDIAEGYSVSREKKESFPLTVTSAQKNPTAFYLCASMPGSRGEQYFGPGTRLTVT.